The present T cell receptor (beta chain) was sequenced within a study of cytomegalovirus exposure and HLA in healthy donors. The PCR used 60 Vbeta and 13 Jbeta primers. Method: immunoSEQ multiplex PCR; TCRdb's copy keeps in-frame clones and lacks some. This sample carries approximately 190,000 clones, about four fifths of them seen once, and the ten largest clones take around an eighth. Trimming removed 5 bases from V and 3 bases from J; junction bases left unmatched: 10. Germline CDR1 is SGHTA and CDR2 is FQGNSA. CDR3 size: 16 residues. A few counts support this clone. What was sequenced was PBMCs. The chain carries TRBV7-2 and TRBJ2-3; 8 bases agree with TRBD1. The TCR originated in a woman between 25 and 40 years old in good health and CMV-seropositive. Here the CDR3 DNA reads TGTGCCAGCAGCCTACAGGGGGTATCTTCAACAGATACGCAGTATTTT. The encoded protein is CASSLQGVSSTDTQYF. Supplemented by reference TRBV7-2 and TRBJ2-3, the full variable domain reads GAGVSQSPSNKVTEKGKDVELRCDPISGHTALYWYRQSLGQGLEFLIYFQGNSAPDKSGLPSDRFSAERTGGSVSTLTIQRTQQEDSAVYLCASSLQGVSSTDTQYFGPGTRLTVL.